This T cell receptor beta chain was observed in a study of breast tumors, draining lymph nodes, adjacent tissues. Samples came from axillary lymph nodes draining the breast cancer. Each CDR3 protein is one row after TCRdb ran MiXCR on the multiplex PCR reads. The repertoire holds approximately 230,000 distinct CDR3 sequences, with nearly 35% as singletons. V was shortened by 6 bases and J by 12 bases, with 13 bases between the two germline ends. There are 11 residues in the CDR3. The germline V gene encodes CDR1 KGHDR and CDR2 SFDVKD. This chain links TRBV24-1 with TRBJ1-2; maybe TRBD1 (6 bases). Sequencing was carried out using axillary lymph node tissue. The clonotype originates from a female donor with breast cancer. Some clones in this sample may be carry-over from other donors' samples. The DNA for the CDR3 is TGTGCCACCAGTCACCCGGGGGCCAACACCTTC. This translates into CATSHPGANTF.